This T cell receptor beta chain was recorded in a study of shared clonotypes between healthy human individuals. Findings and caveats of the study: The expectation was that sequencing depth would affect clonotype sharing among donors. Rarefaction exposed incomplete sorted-subset sequencing despite large depth.

Notes on this clone: Its antigen remains unknown.

Deep level was the assay's run setting. Each cell subset's genomic DNA was divided evenly among several immunoSEQ plates. The table came from immunoSEQ multiplex PCR; TCRdb's copy has only in-frame clones and leaves some out. The sample gives about 1.1 million clones, approximately 80% of which show up once; about 0.89% is in the top ten. Sequenced sample: memory CD4+ T cells from PBMCs. Sample subset: CD45RA-negative fraction. This TCR was recovered from a young man in good health. Some clones in this sample may be carry-over from other donors' samples.

The CDR3 sequence: CASSSSSGWQFF. DNA of the CDR3: TGTGCCAGCAGCTCTTCTAGCGGGTGGCAGTTCTTC. This chain connects TRBV5-6 to TRBJ2-1, with TRBD2 matching over 8 bases. CDR1 and CDR2 (germline): SGHDT, YYEEEE. The CDR3 extends over 12 amino acids. The V gene end was trimmed by 3 bases and the J gene end by 12 bases; junction bases not matched to a gene: 5.